The entry that follows covers one TCR beta chain sequence. Its antigen is currently unknown. This specimen belongs to a study of shared clonotypes between healthy human individuals. The CDR3 consists of 14 residues. The V segment lost 1 base and the J segment 5 bases; nucleotides outside the gene matches: 5. The germline gives CDR1 SGHDT, CDR2 YYEEEE. Under the authors' procedure: Because ImmunoSEQ provided only junction sequences with no quality scores, the filtering differed. Produced via immunoSEQ multiplex PCR; TCRdb's table is partial and in-frame only. Clonal size and the V and J genes are those of that table, whereas D and trimming came from the DNA. The top ten clones hold roughly a quarter of a sample with some 100,000 clones, 68% of them seen once. Study-wide points: Large sequencing depth failed to make sorted-subset sequencing complete, rarefaction showed. Donors were few, which limited the genetic and exposure-history diversity represented. Relative to memory subsets, naive subsets generally showed larger estimated richness.

The receptor's source is a woman between 25 and 40 years old in good health. Material for sequencing was memory CD8+ T cells sorted from blood. Regarding subset: CD45RO+ cells pooled with CCR7-negative TemRA cells. The chain joins TRBV5-6 to TRBJ2-5, with 7 nucleotides matching TRBD2. The CDR3 is CASSLLGGDETQYF. For the CDR3, the DNA is TGTGCCAGCAGCTTGTTGGGAGGGGATGAGACCCAGTACTTC.